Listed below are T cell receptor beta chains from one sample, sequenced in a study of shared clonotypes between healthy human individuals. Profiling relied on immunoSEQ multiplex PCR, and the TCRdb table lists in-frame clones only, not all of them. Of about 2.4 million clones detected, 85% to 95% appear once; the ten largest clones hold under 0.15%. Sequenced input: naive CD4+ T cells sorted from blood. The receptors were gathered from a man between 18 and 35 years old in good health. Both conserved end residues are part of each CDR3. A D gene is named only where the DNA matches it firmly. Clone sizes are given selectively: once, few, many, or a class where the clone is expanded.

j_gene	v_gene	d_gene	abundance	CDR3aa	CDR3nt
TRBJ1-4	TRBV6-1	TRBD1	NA	CASSGTLDRVGEKLFF	TGTGCCAGCAGTGGGACCTTGGACAGGGTGGGTGAAAAACTGTTTTTT
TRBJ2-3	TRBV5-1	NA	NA	CASRDMQSTDTQYF	TGCGCCAGCAGGGACATGCAAAGCACAGATACGCAGTATTTT
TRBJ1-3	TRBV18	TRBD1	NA	CASSPGGQINTIYF	TGTGCCAGCTCACCAGGGGGACAGATAAACACCATATATTTT
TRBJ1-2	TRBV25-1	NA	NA	CASSEGTPYGYTF	TGTGCCAGCAGTGAAGGGACGCCGTATGGCTACACCTTC
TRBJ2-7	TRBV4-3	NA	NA	CASSHSTGRVYEQYF	TGCGCCAGCAGCCACTCGACAGGGAGGGTCTACGAGCAGTACTTC
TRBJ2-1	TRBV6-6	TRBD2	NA	CASRGGMAGGIHEQFF	TGTGCCAGCAGGGGGGGGATGGCGGGAGGGATCCATGAGCAGTTCTTC
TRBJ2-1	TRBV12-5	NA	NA	CASVRGVGEQFF	TGTGCTAGTGTTCGTGGGGTAGGGGAGCAGTTCTTC
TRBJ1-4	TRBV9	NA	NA	CASSAGPSNEKLFF	TGTGCCAGCAGCGCGGGACCGAGTAATGAAAAACTGTTTTTT
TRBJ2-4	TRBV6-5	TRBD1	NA	CASSTPGTASGIQYF	TGTGCCAGCAGCACCCCCGGGACAGCCTCCGGCATTCAGTACTTC
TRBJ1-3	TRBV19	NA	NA	CASSMPGGSGNTIYF	TGTGCCAGTAGTATGCCCGGGGGCTCTGGAAACACCATATATTTT
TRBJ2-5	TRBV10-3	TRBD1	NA	CAISESTGGGETQYF	TGTGCCATCAGTGAGTCCACAGGGGGTGGGGAGACCCAGTACTTC
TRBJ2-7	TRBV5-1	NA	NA	CASSLVRDSRWKEQYF	TGCGCCAGCAGCTTGGTGAGGGACTCTCGTTGGAAGGAGCAGTACTTC
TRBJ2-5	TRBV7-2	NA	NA	CASSFWAGQETQYF	TGTGCCAGCAGCTTCTGGGCAGGGCAAGAGACCCAGTACTTC
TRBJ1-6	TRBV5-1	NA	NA	CASSLAGRRYNSPLHF	TGCGCCAGCAGCTTGGCGGGACGCCGCTATAATTCACCCCTCCACTTT
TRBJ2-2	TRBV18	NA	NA	CASSARDANTGELFF	TGTGCCAGCTCCGCTAGGGACGCGAACACCGGGGAGCTGTTTTTT
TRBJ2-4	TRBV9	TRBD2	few	CASSVGSSGNIQYF	TGTGCCAGCAGCGTAGGATCTAGCGGGAACATTCAGTACTTC
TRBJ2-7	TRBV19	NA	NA	CASKWGRGDYEQYF	TGTGCCAGTAAATGGGGCAGGGGCGACTACGAGCAGTACTTC
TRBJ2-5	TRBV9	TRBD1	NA	CASSVDRGQETQYF	TGTGCCAGCAGCGTGGACAGGGGACAAGAGACCCAGTACTTC
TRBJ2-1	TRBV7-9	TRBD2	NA	CASSYSGTSYNEQFF	TGTGCCAGCAGCTACAGCGGGACCTCCTACAATGAGCAGTTCTTC
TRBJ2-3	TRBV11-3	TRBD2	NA	CASSPGLAGSTADTQYF	TGTGCCAGCAGCCCGGGACTAGCGGGGTCCACCGCAGATACGCAGTATTTT
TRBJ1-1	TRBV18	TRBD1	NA	CASSAYRGTEAFF	TGTGCCAGCTCAGCCTACAGGGGCACTGAAGCTTTCTTT
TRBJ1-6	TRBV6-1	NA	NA	CASSRDRVLSSPLHF	TGTGCCAGCAGTAGAGATCGTGTTCTGAGTTCACCCCTCCACTTT
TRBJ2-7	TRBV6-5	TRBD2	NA	CASSYGLAGSEQYF	TGTGCCAGCAGTTACGGTTTAGCGGGCAGCGAGCAGTACTTC
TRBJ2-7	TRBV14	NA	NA	CASSVWGDYEQYF	TGTGCCAGCAGCGTATGGGGGGACTACGAGCAGTACTTC
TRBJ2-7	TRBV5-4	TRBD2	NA	CASSLGGKGGTYEQYF	TGTGCCAGCAGCTTGGGGGGGAAGGGAGGGACCTACGAGCAGTACTTC
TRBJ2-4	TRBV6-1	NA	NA	CASSENIQYF	TGTGCCAGCAGTGAAAACATTCAGTACTTC
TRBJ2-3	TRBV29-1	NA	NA	CSVGGRVSTDTQYF	TGCAGCGTTGGGGGCAGGGTCAGCACAGATACGCAGTATTTT
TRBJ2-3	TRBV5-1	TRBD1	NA	CASSVGDRFETDTQYF	TGCGCCAGCAGCGTCGGGGACAGGTTTGAAACAGATACGCAGTATTTT
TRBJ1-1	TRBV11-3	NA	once	CASSSDLSTEAFF	TGTGCCAGCAGCTCAGACTTAAGCACTGAAGCTTTCTTT
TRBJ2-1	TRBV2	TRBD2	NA	CASSSASGGLSEQFF	TGTGCCAGCAGTTCGGCTAGCGGGGGGTTAAGTGAGCAGTTCTTC
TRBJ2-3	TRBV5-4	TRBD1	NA	CASSIGQGGDTQYF	TGTGCCAGCAGCATAGGACAGGGGGGGGATACGCAGTATTTT
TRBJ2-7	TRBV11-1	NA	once	CASSSRQRSYEQYF	TGTGCCAGCAGCTCCCGACAGAGGAGCTACGAGCAGTACTTC
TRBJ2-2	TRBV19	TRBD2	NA	CASSFGSGKGTGELFF	TGTGCCAGTAGCTTTGGCAGCGGGAAGGGCACCGGGGAGCTGTTTTTT
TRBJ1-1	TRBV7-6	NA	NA	CASTKREGGRTEAFF	TGTGCCAGCACAAAGAGAGAGGGGGGCCGTACTGAAGCTTTCTTT
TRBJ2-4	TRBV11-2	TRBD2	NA	CASSLSGRDVTRKNIQYF	TGTGCCAGCAGCTTAAGCGGGAGGGATGTGACCCGTAAAAACATTCAGTACTTC
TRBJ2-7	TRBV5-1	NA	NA	CASSLGVSSYEQYF	TGCGCCAGCAGCTTAGGGGTGAGCTCCTACGAGCAGTACTTC
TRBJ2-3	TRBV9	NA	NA	CASSVVSMAGLDTQYF	TGTGCCAGCAGCGTAGTCTCAATGGCGGGACTAGATACGCAGTATTTT